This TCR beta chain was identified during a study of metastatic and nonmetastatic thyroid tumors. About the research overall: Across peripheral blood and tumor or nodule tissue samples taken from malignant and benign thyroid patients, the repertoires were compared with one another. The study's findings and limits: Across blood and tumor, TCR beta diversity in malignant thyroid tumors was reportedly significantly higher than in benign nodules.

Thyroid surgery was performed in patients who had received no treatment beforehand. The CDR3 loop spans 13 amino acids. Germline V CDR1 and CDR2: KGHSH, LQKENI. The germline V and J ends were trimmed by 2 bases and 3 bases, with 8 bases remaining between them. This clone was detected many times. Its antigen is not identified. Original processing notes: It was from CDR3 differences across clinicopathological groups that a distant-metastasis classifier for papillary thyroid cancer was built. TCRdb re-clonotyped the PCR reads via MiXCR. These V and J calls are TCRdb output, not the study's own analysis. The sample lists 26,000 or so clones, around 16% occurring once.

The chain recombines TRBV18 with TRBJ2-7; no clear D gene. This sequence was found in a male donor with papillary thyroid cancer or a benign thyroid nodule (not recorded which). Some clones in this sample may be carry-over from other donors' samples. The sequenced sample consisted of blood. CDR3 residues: CASSPTEFYEQYF. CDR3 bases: TGTGCCAGCTCACCAACGGAATTCTACGAGCAGTACTTC.